This T cell receptor (beta chain) emerged from a study of T cells in Graves' hyperthyroidism and ophthalmopathy. This clonotype showed up many times. What was amplified from RNA transcripts were TCR beta CDR3 regions. First-round RT-PCR with HTBI primers amplified the TCR CDR3 region. TCRdb redid the calling of the multiplex PCR reads with MiXCR, one entry per CDR3 protein. The sample holds a few hundred thousand distinct CDR3 sequences; 18% are singletons and the top ten take around 43%. Patients were aged 18 to 65, had disease duration under 2 months, and had newly diagnosed hyperthyroidism. The source of this sequence is a middle-aged man with Graves' hyperthyroidism. Sequenced material: blood.

The DNA of the CDR3 is TGTGCCAGCAGCTTCGAACAGAACACTGAAGCTTTCTTT. Protein product: CASSFEQNTEAFF. The gene calls are TRBV7-9 and TRBJ1-1; D gene ambiguous. CDR3 length: 13 amino acids. Germline V gene data show CDR1 as SEHNR and CDR2 as FQNEAQ (reference sequence). The V end lost 3 bases, the J end lost 1 base, and 6 bases lay between the germline ends.